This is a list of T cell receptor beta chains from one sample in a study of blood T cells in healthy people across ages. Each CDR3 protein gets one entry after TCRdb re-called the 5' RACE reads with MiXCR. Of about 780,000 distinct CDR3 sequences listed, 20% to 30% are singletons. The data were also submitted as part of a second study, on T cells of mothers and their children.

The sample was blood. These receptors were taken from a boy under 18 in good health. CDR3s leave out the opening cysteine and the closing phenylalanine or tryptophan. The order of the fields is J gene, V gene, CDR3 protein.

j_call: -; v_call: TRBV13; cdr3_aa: ASSSVGQAYYEQY
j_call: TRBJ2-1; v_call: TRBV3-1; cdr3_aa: ASSHREGEQF
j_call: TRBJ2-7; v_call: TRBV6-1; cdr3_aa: ASSAPTGTAYEQY
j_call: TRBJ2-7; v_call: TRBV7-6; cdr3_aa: ASSLGGRVAYEQY
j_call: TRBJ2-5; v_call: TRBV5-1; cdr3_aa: ASSLGTKGETQY
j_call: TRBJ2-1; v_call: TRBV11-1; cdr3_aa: ASSLAAAVISGEQF
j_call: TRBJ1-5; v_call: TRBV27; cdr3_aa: ASSLAGLGNQPQH
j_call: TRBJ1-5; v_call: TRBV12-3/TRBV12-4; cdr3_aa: ASTWGGRDQPQH
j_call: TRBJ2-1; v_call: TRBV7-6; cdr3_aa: ASSPGLAGGSPRTYNEQF
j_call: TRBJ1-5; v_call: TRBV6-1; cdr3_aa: ASRKGGISQPQH
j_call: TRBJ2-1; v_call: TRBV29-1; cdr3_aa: SVGGAYNEQF
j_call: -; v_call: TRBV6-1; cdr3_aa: ASRDLIYEQY
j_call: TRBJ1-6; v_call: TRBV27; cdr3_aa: ASSSWTGHNSPLH
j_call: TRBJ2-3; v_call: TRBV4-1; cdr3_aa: ASSQRADSGGADTQY
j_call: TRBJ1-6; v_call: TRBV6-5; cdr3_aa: AVFSSYNSPLH
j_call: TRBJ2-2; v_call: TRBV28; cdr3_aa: ASSSSQGEAGELF
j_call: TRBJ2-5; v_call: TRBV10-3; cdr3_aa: AISEPGGSGGQREAQY
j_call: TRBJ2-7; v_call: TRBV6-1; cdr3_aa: ASSYNDQPGWQY
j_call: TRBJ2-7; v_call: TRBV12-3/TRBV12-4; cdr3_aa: ASSFRLTSYEQY
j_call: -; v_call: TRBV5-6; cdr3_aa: ASSLTLGGENEQY
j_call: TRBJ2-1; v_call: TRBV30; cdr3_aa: AWSPPLLEQF
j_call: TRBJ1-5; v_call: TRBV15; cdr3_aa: ATTIDRGLGQPQH
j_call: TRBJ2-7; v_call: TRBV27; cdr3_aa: ASSSSGPGAYEQY
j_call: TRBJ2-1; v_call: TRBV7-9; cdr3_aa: ASSLEQLVYSYNEQF
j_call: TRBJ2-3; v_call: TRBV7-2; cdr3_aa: ASSFSRGNLDTQY
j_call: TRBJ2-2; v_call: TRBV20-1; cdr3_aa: SASTGGELF
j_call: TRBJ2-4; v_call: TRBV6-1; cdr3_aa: ASSAYLSGGTSKNIQY
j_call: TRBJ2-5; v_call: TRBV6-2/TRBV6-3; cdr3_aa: ASSYQQIQETQY
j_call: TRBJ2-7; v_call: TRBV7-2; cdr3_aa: ASSLGLARSYEQY
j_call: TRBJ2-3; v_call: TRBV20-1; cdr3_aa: SARSGLAGIKDTQY
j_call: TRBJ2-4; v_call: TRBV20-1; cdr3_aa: SARDGSQAKNIQY
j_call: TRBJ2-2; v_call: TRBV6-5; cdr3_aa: ASSYWGRGRTGELF
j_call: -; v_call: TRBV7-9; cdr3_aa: ASSQGQGSTETQY
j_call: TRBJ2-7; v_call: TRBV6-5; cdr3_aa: ASSYGTGGVTYEQY
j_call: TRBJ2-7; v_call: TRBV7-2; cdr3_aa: AGNPHLNSYEQY
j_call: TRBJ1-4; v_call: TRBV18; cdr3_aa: ASSPPAGPQLF
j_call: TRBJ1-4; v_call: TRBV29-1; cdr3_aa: SVEEGGEKLF
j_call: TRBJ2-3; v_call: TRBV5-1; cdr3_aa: ASSLWPSGPSTDTQY
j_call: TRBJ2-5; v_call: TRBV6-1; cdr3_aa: ASSESPPGETQY
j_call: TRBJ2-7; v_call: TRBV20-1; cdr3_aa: SASPGQGSYEQY
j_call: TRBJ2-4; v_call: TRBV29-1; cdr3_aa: SAETGGKNIQY
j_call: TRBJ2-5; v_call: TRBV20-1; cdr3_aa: SAIAGTAYQETQY